The sequence of this T cell receptor (beta chain) was determined in a study of T cells in Graves' hyperthyroidism and ophthalmopathy. Patients with uncontrolled infections, other autoimmune diseases, pregnancy or lactation were excluded. Study-wide results and limits: In blood, most of the thyroid clonotypes expanded above 0.001 were also present.

As concerns this clonotype: The antigen is undetermined. A much larger clone lies a single base off, so this may be a read error.

Amplification targeted TCR beta CDR3 regions from RNA transcripts. A set of HTBI primers served as the primers for a first-round RT-PCR of the TCR CDR3. TCRdb reanalysed the multiplex PCR reads using MiXCR and keeps one entry per CDR3 protein. This sample has a few hundred thousand distinct CDR3 sequences; roughly 14% occur once, and the top ten carry about a quarter. The sequence was collected from a woman in her late teens or twenties with Graves' hyperthyroidism that later progressed to Graves' ophthalmopathy. Sample: blood.

CDR3 sequence: CASSRQRYQETQYF. Written as DNA, the CDR3 is TGTGCCAGCAGCCGGCAGAGGTACCAAGAGACCCAGTACTTC. The gene calls are TRBV7-2 and TRBJ2-5, with D uncertain. The CDR3 extends over 14 amino acids. With 5 bases removed from V and 0 bases from J, the gap between germline ends came to 10 bases. CDR1 and CDR2 from the germline V gene are SGHTA and FQGNSA.